This T cell receptor beta chain was obtained from a study of early T cells in non-severe SARS-CoV-2 infection. At the level of the study: With bulk RNA from unsorted whole blood as input, sequencing yielded unpaired chains.

Each single cDNA molecule received a unique molecular identifier. One entry per CDR3 protein results from TCRdb running MiXCR on the 5' RACE reads. The data contain some 91,000 distinct CDR3 sequences, about 15% of them seen just once; the ten biggest clones take up 5.5%. Remarks on this clonotype: Its antigen is undetermined.

V shed 5 bases, J shed 3 bases, and the junction held 6 bases outside the gene matches. The CDR3 is 14 amino acids. Per the germline V gene, CDR1 is SEHNR and CDR2 is FQNEAQ (reference sequence). Whole-study results and caveats: The VDJdb matching leaned toward anti-spike CD8 responses and overlooked private and CD4 specificities.

The receptor was derived from an adult who was a healthcare worker with PCR-confirmed SARS-CoV-2 infection or an uninfected control (not recorded which). The chain carries TRBV7-9 and TRBJ2-7; 8 bases map to TRBD1. The sample consisted of whole blood. CDR3 DNA sequence: TGTGCCAGCAGCATACCGGGACAGGTCTACGAGCAGTACTTC. It specifies CASSIPGQVYEQYF.